This passage covers 26 T cell receptor beta chains from one sample sequenced in a study of beta chain features in type 1 diabetes. Every bit of the isolated RNA underwent reverse transcription, so sequencing read expressed TCRB transcripts. Produced via immunoSEQ multiplex PCR; TCRdb's table is partial and in-frame only. The sample includes roughly 150,000 clones, just over 9% seen only once; the top ten take around 2.5%. Material for sequencing was central memory CD4+ T cells from blood. The receptors shown here come from a woman between 18 and 30 years old in good health.

Note on this clone: Other DNA sequences within the sample encode an identical CDR3. The V gene is TRBV7-2, the J gene TRBJ2-7, with 9 nucleotides matching TRBD1. The CDR3 runs to 14 residues. Trimming removed 3 bases from V and 1 base from J; junction bases left unmatched: 1. Germline CDR1 SGHTA, CDR2 FQGNSA. The CDR3 loop reads CASSLGTGSYEQYF. CDR3 bases: TGTGCCAGCAGCTTGGGGACAGGGTCCTACGAGCAGTACTTC.

This chain connects TRBV18 to TRBJ2-5; a weak D match, TRBD1 (5 bases). Per germline, CDR1 KGHSH and CDR2 LQKENI. CDR3 length equals 15 residues. Deletions cut 2 bases from V and 2 bases from J, with 12 bases between. The DNA of the CDR3 is TGTGCCAGCTCACCATATGGGGCATCTCAAGAGACCCAGTACTTC. This codes for CASSPYGASQETQYF.

V usage is TRBV29-1 and J usage is TRBJ1-1; D uncertain. The V end lost 4 bases, the J end lost 10 bases, and 16 bases lay between the germline ends. The CDR3 has 12 residues. Germline CDR1 is SQVTM and CDR2 is ANQGSEA. CDR3 sequence (DNA): TGCAGCGTTGTTAGGGCGGGCGAGGGAGCTTTCTTT. This encodes CSVVRAGEGAFF.

The CDR3 DNA follows: TGTGCCAGCAGCTCAGGGACAGCTCCTAGCACAGATACGCAGTATTTT. Translating gives CASSSGTAPSTDTQYF. This chain joins TRBV9 and TRBJ2-3, with 7 bases lining up with TRBD1. The germline V gene encodes CDR1 SGDLS and CDR2 YYNGEE. V gave up 4 bases and J gave up 0 bases; unmatched junction bases: 8. CDR3 length equals 16 residues.

In its sample, this clone was seen a few times. The CDR3 DNA sequence: TGCGCCAGCAGCTTGACGTTTGGACTAGCGGGGGGAGGTGAGCAGTTCTTC. It codes for CASSLTFGLAGGGEQFF. The gene calls are TRBV5-1 and TRBJ2-1; 14 nucleotides match TRBD2. The CDR3 runs 17 residues. Germline values: CDR1 SGHRS, CDR2 YFSETQ. J was trimmed by 9 bases and V by 1 base; bases with no gene match: 9.

The V and J genes are TRBV14 and TRBJ1-6; 7 bases map to TRBD1. With 0 bases clipped from V and 8 bases from J, the junction kept 1 base outside the gene matches. Germline CDR1 reads SGHDN; CDR2 reads FVKESK. This CDR3 is 14 amino acids long. CDR3 loop: CASSQEGGYSPLHF. DNA of the CDR3: TGTGCCAGCAGCCAAGAAGGGGGCTATTCACCCCTCCACTTT. Full variable domain (missing parts from reference TRBV14 and TRBJ1-6): EAGVTQFPSHSVIEKGQTVTLRCDPISGHDNLYWYRRVMGKEIKFLLHFVKESKQDESGMPNNRFLAERTGGTYSTLKVQPAELEDSGVYFCASSQEGGYSPLHFGNGTRLTVT.

J is TRBJ2-6 and V is TRBV7-3, with 9 bases fitting TRBD1. The germline V gene has CDR1 SGHTA and CDR2 FQGTGA. The CDR3 sequence is 17 residues long. V was pared by 5 bases and J by 1 base, with 6 bases of the junction left unmatched. The CDR3 sequence: CASSPLGQGSGANVLTF. CDR3 DNA sequence: TGTGCCAGCAGCCCACTCGGACAGGGGTCTGGGGCCAACGTCCTGACTTTC.

J is TRBJ2-1 and V is TRBV5-1; 7 positions agree with TRBD1. Trimming cost V 1 base and J 7 bases; bases outside gene matches: 11. The CDR3 is made up of 16 amino acids. The germline gives CDR1 SGHRS, CDR2 YFSETQ. DNA for the CDR3: TGCGCCAGCAGCTTGAGTAGGGGGCAGCAGGTAAATGAGCAGTTCTTC. Translating gives CASSLSRGQQVNEQFF.

On this clone itself: Its ends do not fully match the called genes, so a read error is possible. V is TRBV4-2 and J is TRBJ2-7; the match to TRBD2 covers 8 bases. CDR1 is LGHNA and CDR2 is YNFKEQ in the germline V gene. The CDR3 is 15 residues long. The chain's CDR3 is CASTQDTSGSYEQYF. CDR3 sequence (DNA): TGTGCCAGCACCCAAGATACCAGCGGGAGCTACGAGCAGTACTTC.

The gene calls are TRBV7-2 and TRBJ2-7; 12 nucleotides line up with TRBD2. CDR3 length equals 17 residues. J lost 4 bases, V lost 5 bases, and 12 bases had no gene match. The germline V gene has CDR1 SGHTA and CDR2 FQGNSA. CDR3: CASSRSFLAGGRYEQYF. The CDR3 DNA is TGTGCCAGCAGCCGGTCGTTCCTAGCGGGGGGGCGGTACGAGCAGTACTTC.

The gene calls are TRBV6-5 and TRBJ2-5, with TRBD1 matching 8 bases. V lost 6 bases to trimming and J lost 5 bases; unmatched junction nucleotides: 11. CDR3 length: 15 amino acids. Germline CDR1 reads MNHEY; CDR2 reads SVGAGI. The CDR3 spells CASSSQGAVAETQYF. CDR3 bases: TGTGCCAGCAGCTCCCAGGGGGCGGTGGCGGAGACCCAGTACTTC.

This clone has a handful of counts. V and J are TRBV5-1 and TRBJ2-6; the match to TRBD1 covers 8 bases. The J segment lost 0 bases and the V segment lost 4 bases, leaving 3 bases of the junction unmatched. The CDR3 contains 16 residues. CDR1 is SGHRS, CDR2 YFSETQ, per germline. The CDR3 region has the DNA TGCGCCAGCAGCCGGACAGGGAGCTCTGGGGCCAACGTCCTGACTTTC. Protein product: CASSRTGSSGANVLTF.

This clone was found a few times. This rearrangement joins TRBV27 to TRBJ2-3; 9 nucleotides agree with TRBD1. Per the germline V gene, CDR1 is MNHEY and CDR2 is SMNVEV (reference sequence). The CDR3 covers 18 residues. V gave up 5 bases and J gave up 2 bases; unmatched junction bases: 14. CDR3 in DNA: TGTGCCAGCAGTCCCGCATTTCCGGGACAGGGTTACACAGATACGCAGTATTTT. Residues: CASSPAFPGQGYTDTQYF.

This clone was seen more than once but under ten times. The chain uses TRBV30 and TRBJ1-2; TRBD1 agrees at 8 bases. Germline values: CDR1 GTSNPN, CDR2 SVGIG (reference sequence). V dropped 5 bases and J dropped 8; count of bases not matched to a gene: 7. This CDR3 comprises 12 residues. CDR3 DNA: TGTGCCTGGGCTTGGACAGGGCAGGGCTACACCTTC. Its protein product is CAWAWTGQGYTF.

This chain joins TRBV27 and TRBJ1-5, with D hard to call. Trimming removed 3 bases from V and 9 bases from J, with 12 bases in between. This CDR3 contains 13 residues. Germline loops: CDR1 MNHEY, CDR2 SMNVEV (reference sequence). CDR3 DNA sequence: TGTGCCAGCAGTTTTTCATTGGGAGGGCCCCAGCATTTT. It encodes CASSFSLGGPQHF.

The chain links TRBV9 to TRBJ1-2, with TRBD1 matching 11 bases. Trimming removed 4 bases from V and 3 bases from J; junction bases left unmatched: 5. The CDR3 extends over 15 amino acids. In germline, CDR1 is SGDLS, CDR2 YYNGEE. As DNA, the CDR3 is TGTGCCAGCAGCTCAGGGGACAGGGGGGACTATGGCTACACCTTC. Its protein product is CASSSGDRGDYGYTF.

The chain carries TRBV19 and TRBJ1-5; no definite D call. This CDR3 region has 14 residues. V lost 3 bases, J lost 5 bases, and 11 bases lay in between. Germline values: CDR1 LNHDA, CDR2 SQIVND (reference sequence). DNA for the CDR3: TGTGCCAGTAGTATGGATGCAGGCGATCAGCCCCAGCATTTT. It specifies CASSMDAGDQPQHF.

This clone has only a few counts. Distinct nucleotide sequences in the sample also encode this CDR3. This sequence joins TRBV7-9 and TRBJ1-2; a weak D match, TRBD1 (6 bases). This CDR3 region has 12 residues. Germline V gives CDR1 SEHNR, CDR2 FQNEAQ (reference sequence). V gave up 3 bases and J gave up 4 bases, with 6 bases separating them. This CDR3 is CASSLDSYGYTF. CDR3 DNA: TGTGCCAGCAGCTTGGACAGCTATGGCTACACCTTC.

This clone turned up a few times. The chain combines TRBV30 with TRBJ1-1; no firm D call. The V end was cut by 3 bases, the J end by 5 bases, with 4 bases between. The CDR3 length is 10 residues. Germline values: CDR1 GTSNPN, CDR2 SVGIG (reference sequence). The CDR3 is CAWRRTEAFF. CDR3 nucleotide sequence: TGTGCCTGGAGGAGAACTGAAGCTTTCTTT.

This clone was recorded at least ten times. This chain joins TRBV14 and TRBJ1-5; D is unclear. This CDR3 region has 13 residues. V was trimmed by 0 bases and J by 6 bases, leaving 6 bases between them. CDR1 and CDR2 (germline): SGHDN, FVKESK. This chain's CDR3 is CASSQDSLQPQHF. The CDR3 region has the DNA TGTGCCAGCAGCCAAGATTCCCTTCAGCCCCAGCATTTT.

This clone was recorded a few times. The chain has TRBV7-2 and TRBJ2-2; the match to TRBD1 covers 10 bases. The junction had 11 bases not matched to a gene; V was cut back by 5 bases and J by 8 bases. Germline CDR1 reads SGHTA; CDR2 reads FQGNSA. This CDR3 region has 16 residues. CDR3 bases: TGTGCCAGCAGCAAAGGGACAGGGGCACGGAGAGGGGAGCTGTTTTTT. Its translation: CASSKGTGARRGELFF.

This clone has just a few counts. The genes are TRBV9 and TRBJ2-1; 8 bases line up with TRBD1. Germline values: CDR1 SGDLS, CDR2 YYNGEE. This CDR3 is built from 16 residues. The trim removed 3 bases at V and 4 bases at J, leaving 9 bases unmatched. CDR3 sequence: CASSATGQGGYNEQFF. For the CDR3, the DNA is TGTGCCAGCAGCGCGACAGGACAGGGCGGGTACAATGAGCAGTTCTTC.

V is TRBV21-1 and J is TRBJ2-6; TRBD2, the table's D call, was not compared with the DNA. TRBV21-1 is classified as a pseudogene. This CDR3 spans 16 amino acids. The CDR3 sequence is CASSDPCSGGANVLTF. The CDR3 DNA is TGTGCCAGCAGCGATCCATGCTCGGGAGGGGCCAACGTCCTGACTTTC.

V gene TRBV7-2 combines with J gene TRBJ1-2; TRBD1 aligns across 9 bases. Per germline, CDR1 SGHTA and CDR2 FQGNSA. There are 16 residues in the CDR3. The junction had 13 bases not matched to a gene; V was cut back by 5 bases and J by 6 bases. The CDR3 loop is CASSESQLTGGDGYTF. The DNA for the CDR3 is TGTGCCAGCAGCGAAAGTCAATTGACAGGGGGGGATGGCTACACCTTC. Variable domain in full (rest from reference TRBV7-2 and TRBJ1-2): GAGVSQSPSNKVTEKGKDVELRCDPISGHTALYWYRQSLGQGLEFLIYFQGNSAPDKSGLPSDRFSAERTGGSVSTLTIQRTQQEDSAVYLCASSESQLTGGDGYTFGSGTRLTVV.

This chain uses TRBV7-2 with TRBJ2-7, with 7 positions matching TRBD2. This CDR3 is 15 amino acids long. The trim removed 0 bases at V and 1 base at J, leaving 3 bases unmatched. Germline V gives CDR1 SGHTA, CDR2 FQGNSA. CDR3 bases: TGTGCCAGCAGCTTAGCAGCGGGGTTTTCCTACGAGCAGTACTTC. This sequence encodes CASSLAAGFSYEQYF.

In this sample, this clone turned up a few times. J is TRBJ1-6 and V is TRBV2; D is unclear. V lost 0 bases to trimming and J lost 9 bases, with 12 bases between them. CDR3 length: 15 amino acids. CDR1 and CDR2 from the germline V gene are SNHLY and FYNNEI. CDR3 coding DNA: TGTGCCAGCAGTGAAGCGTTGTATGGCGGTTCACCCCTCCACTTT. It yields the protein CASSEALYGGSPLHF.